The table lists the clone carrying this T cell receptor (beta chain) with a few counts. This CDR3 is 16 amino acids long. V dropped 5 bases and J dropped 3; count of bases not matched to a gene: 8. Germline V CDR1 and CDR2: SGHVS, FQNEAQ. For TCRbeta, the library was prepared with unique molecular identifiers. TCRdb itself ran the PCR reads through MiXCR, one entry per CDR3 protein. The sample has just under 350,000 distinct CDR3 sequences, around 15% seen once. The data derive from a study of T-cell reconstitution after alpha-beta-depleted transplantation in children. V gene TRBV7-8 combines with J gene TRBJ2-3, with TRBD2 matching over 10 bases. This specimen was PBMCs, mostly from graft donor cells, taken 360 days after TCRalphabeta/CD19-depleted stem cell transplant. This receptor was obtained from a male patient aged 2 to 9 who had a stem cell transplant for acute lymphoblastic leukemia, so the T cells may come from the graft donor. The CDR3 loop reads CASSEMGLALTDTQYF. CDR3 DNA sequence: TGTGCCAGCAGCGAAATGGGACTAGCGTTGACAGATACGCAGTATTTT.